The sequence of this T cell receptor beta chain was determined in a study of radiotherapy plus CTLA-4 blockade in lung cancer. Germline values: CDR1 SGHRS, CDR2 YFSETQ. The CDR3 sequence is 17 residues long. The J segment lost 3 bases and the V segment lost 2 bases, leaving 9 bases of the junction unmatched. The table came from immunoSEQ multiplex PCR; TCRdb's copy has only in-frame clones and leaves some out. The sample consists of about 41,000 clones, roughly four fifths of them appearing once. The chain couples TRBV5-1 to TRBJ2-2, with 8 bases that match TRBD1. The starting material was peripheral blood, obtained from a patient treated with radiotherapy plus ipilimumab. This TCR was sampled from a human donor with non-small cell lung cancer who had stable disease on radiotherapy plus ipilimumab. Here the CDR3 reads CASSLTPDRVDTGELFF. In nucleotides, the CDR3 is TGCGCCAGCAGCTTAACTCCGGACAGGGTGGACACCGGGGAGCTGTTTTTT. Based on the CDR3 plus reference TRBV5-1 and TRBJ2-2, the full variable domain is KAGVTQTPRYLIKTRGQQVTLSCSPISGHRSVSWYQQTPGQGLQFLFEYFSETQRNKGNFPGRFSGRQFSNSRSEMNVSTLELGDSALYLCASSLTPDRVDTGELFFGEGSRLTVL.